Sequencing of this TCR beta chain was carried out in a study of beta chain features in type 1 diabetes. Turning to the study itself: Cell yields, gender and age were similar in healthy donors and patients. The examined sorted cells totaled 85 million to 120 million across samples. Overall study results and limits: VDJ junctions from patients with type 1 diabetes contained fewer insertions and more deletions.

This CDR3 comprises 13 residues. V shed 7 bases and J shed 1 base, with 10 bases lying between them. Germline CDR1 and CDR2: ENHRY and SYGVKD. A word on this clone: Its matching antigen is unknown.

The investigators reverse transcribed all of the isolated RNA, so they sequenced expressed TCRB transcripts. Method: immunoSEQ multiplex PCR; TCRdb's copy keeps in-frame clones and lacks some. The table includes around 200,000 clones, 10% to 15% detected once. V is TRBV10-3 and J is TRBJ1-1; the D gene is possibly TRBD1 (6 bases). This clonotype was obtained from a woman between 18 and 29 years old in good health. Sequenced material: central memory CD4+ T cells from blood. The CDR3: CAIKLQGNTEAFF. The CDR3, as DNA: TGTGCCATCAAACTACAGGGGAACACTGAAGCTTTCTTT.